The next 5 T cell receptor beta chains were all read from a single sample in a study of blood T cell repertoires in COVID-19. Assay: immunoSEQ multiplex PCR; the TCRdb copy retains only in-frame clones and omits some. The repertoire holds about 160,000 clones, with roughly 93% as singletons. The material sequenced was peripheral blood. The receptors here all came from a woman in her fifties or sixties with acute or convalescent COVID-19.

The chain links TRBV24-1 to TRBJ2-1; 8 bases line up with TRBD1. This CDR3 has 15 residues. The V and J ends lost 6 bases and 7 bases, in that order; junction bases with no gene match: 10. CDR1 and CDR2 (germline): KGHDR, SFDVKD. CDR3 nucleotide sequence: TGTGCCACCAGTTCAGACAGGGGAAATTGGAATGAGCAGTTCTTC. It is translated as CATSSDRGNWNEQFF.

The rearrangement joins TRBV7-9 to TRBJ2-3, with D maybe TRBD2 (6 bases). V lost 4 bases and J 0 bases, leaving 11 bases between the germline ends. This CDR3 contains 15 residues. The V gene's germline CDR1 is SEHNR and CDR2 FQNEAQ (reference sequence). The CDR3 sequence: CASSSEGRSTDTQYF. In nucleotides, the CDR3 is TGTGCCAGCAGCTCCGAAGGGAGGAGCACAGATACGCAGTATTTT.

The V and J genes are TRBV19 and TRBJ2-5; D unclear. The CDR3 consists of 15 residues. The V and J ends lost 5 bases and 5 bases respectively, with 18 bases between them. Germline CDR1 is LNHDA and CDR2 is SQIVND (reference sequence). CDR3 nucleotides: TGTGCCAGTAGTCGAACCTTCGGATTGGGCGAGACCCAGTACTTC. The encoded protein is CASSRTFGLGETQYF.

The CDR3 reads CASSYVVSGYNEQFF. CDR3 bases: TGTGCCAGCAGTTACGTGGTTAGCGGCTACAATGAGCAGTTCTTC. This sequence joins TRBV6-6 and TRBJ2-1; D is possibly TRBD2 (6 bases). Trimming left V 2 bases short and J 3 bases short, with 11 bases between. The germline V gene encodes CDR1 MNHNY and CDR2 SVGAGI (reference sequence). The CDR3 spans 15 residues.

The chain uses TRBV10-3 and TRBJ2-2, with D maybe TRBD1 (5 bases). The CDR3 extends over 14 amino acids. Germline values: CDR1 ENHRY, CDR2 SYGVKD. Trimming removed 8 bases from V and 5 bases from J, with 15 bases in between. The CDR3 is CAIWGGAGTGELFF. The CDR3 nucleotides are TGTGCCATCTGGGGTGGGGCTGGAACCGGGGAGCTGTTTTTT.